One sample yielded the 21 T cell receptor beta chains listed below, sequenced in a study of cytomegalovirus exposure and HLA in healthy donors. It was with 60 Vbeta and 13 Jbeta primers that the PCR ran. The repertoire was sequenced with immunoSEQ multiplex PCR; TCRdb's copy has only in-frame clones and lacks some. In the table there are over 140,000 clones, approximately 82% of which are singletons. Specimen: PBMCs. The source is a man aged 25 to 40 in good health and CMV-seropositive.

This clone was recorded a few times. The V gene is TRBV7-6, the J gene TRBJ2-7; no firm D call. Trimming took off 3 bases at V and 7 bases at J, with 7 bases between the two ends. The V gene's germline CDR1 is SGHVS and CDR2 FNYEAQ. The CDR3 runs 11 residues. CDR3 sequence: CASSFGREQYF. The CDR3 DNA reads TGTGCCAGCAGCTTTGGGCGAGAGCAGTACTTC. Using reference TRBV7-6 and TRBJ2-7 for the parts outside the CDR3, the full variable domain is GAGVSQSPRYKVTKRGQDVALRCDPISGHVSLYWYRQALGQGPEFLTYFNYEAQQDKSGLPNDRFSAERPEGSISTLTIQRTEQRDSAMYRCASSFGREQYFGPGTRLTVT.

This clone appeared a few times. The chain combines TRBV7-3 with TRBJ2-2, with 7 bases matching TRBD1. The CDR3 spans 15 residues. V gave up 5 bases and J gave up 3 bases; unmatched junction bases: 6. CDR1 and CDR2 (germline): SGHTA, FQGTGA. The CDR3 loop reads CASSPRQGYTGELFF. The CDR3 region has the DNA TGTGCCAGCAGCCCGAGACAGGGATACACCGGGGAGCTGTTTTTT.

Here the CDR3 DNA reads TGTGCCAGCTCACAGAGGGTCGGGGAGACCCAGTACTTC. Protein sequence: CASSQRVGETQYF. The chain employs TRBV18 and TRBJ2-5; possibly TRBD2 for D (5 bases). Per germline, CDR1 KGHSH and CDR2 LQKENI. The CDR3 has 13 amino acids. Trimming cost V 4 bases and J 5 bases, with 11 bases left between them. The entire variable domain, with the rest obtained from reference TRBV18 and TRBJ2-5, is as follows: NAGVMQNPRHLVRRRGQEARLRCSPMKGHSHVYWYRQLPEEGLKFMVYLQKENIIDESGMPKERFSAEFPKEGPSILRIQQVVRGDSAAYFCASSQRVGETQYFGPGTRLLVL.

DNA for the CDR3: TGTGCCAGTTCCTCCGGACAGGCCCGGTCTCCCTATGGCTACACCTTC. As protein: CASSSGQARSPYGYTF. The V call is TRBV19, the J call TRBJ1-2; TRBD1 matches at 7 bases. V was pared by 8 bases and J by 4 bases, with 16 bases of the junction left unmatched. CDR1 and CDR2 (germline): LNHDA, SQIVND (reference sequence). The CDR3 extends over 16 amino acids.

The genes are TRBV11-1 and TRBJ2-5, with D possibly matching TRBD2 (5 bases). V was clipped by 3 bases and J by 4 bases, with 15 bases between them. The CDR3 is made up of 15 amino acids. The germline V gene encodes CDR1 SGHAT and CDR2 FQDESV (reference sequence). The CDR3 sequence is CASSFAEGSGETQYF. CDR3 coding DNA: TGTGCCAGCAGCTTCGCGGAAGGCAGCGGAGAGACCCAGTACTTC.

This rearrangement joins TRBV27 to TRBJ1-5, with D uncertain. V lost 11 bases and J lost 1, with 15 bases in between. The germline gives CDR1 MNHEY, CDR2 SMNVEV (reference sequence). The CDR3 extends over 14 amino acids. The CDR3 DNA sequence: TGTGCCTCTCGTGAGGGAGAGAGCAATCAGCCCCAGCATTTT. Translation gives CASREGESNQPQHF.

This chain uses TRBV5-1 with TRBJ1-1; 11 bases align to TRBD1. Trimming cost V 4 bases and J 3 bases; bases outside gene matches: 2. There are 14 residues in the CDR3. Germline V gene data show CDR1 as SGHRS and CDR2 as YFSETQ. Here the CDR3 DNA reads TGCGCCAGCAGCGGGACAGGGGGAGACACTGAAGCTTTCTTT. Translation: CASSGTGGDTEAFF.

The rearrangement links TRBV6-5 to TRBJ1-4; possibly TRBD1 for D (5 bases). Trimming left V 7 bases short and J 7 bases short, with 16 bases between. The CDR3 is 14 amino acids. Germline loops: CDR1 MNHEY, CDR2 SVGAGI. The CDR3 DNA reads TGTGCCAGCACCCAAGCGGGGGGGGGTGAAAAACTGTTTTTT. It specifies CASTQAGGGEKLFF.

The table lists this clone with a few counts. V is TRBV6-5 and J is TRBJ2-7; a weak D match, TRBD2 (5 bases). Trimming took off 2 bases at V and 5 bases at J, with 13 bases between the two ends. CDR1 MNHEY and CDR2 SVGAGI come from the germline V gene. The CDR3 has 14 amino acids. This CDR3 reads CASSYRIEGDEQYF. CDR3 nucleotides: TGTGCCAGCAGTTACAGGATCGAGGGAGACGAGCAGTACTTC.

CDR3 region: CASSPNPSAEAFF. CDR3 DNA sequence: TGTGCCAGCTCACCGAATCCATCGGCTGAAGCTTTCTTT. The chain couples TRBV18 to TRBJ1-1, with no clear D. The CDR3 runs to 13 residues. The germline V gene has CDR1 KGHSH and CDR2 LQKENI. V shed 3 bases and J shed 6 bases, with 11 bases lying between them.

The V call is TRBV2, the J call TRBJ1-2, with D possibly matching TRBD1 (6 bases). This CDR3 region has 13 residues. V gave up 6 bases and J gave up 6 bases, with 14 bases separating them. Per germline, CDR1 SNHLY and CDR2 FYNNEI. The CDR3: CASRQGIADGYTF. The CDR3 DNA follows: TGTGCCAGCAGACAGGGAATCGCTGATGGCTACACCTTC.

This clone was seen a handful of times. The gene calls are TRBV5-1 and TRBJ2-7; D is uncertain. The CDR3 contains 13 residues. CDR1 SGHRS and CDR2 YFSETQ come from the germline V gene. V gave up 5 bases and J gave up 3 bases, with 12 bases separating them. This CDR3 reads CASSLAGHYEQYF. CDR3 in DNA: TGCGCCAGCAGTCTGGCAGGCCACTACGAGCAGTACTTC.

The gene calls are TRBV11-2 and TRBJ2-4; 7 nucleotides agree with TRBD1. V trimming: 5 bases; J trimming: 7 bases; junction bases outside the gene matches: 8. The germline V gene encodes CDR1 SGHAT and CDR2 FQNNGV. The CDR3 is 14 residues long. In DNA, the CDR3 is TGTGCCAGCAGCCAACAGGGGTCAACGAACATTCAGTACTTC. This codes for CASSQQGSTNIQYF. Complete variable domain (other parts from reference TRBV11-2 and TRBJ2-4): EAGVAQSPRYKIIEKRQSVAFWCNPISGHATLYWYQQILGQGPKLLIQFQNNGVVDDSQLPKDRFSAERLKGVDSTLKIQPAKLEDSAVYLCASSQQGSTNIQYFGAGTRLSVL.

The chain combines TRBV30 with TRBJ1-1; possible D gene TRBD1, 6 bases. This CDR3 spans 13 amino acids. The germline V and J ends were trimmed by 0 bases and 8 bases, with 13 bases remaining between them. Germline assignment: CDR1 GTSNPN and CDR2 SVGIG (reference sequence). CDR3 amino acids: CAWSVRGGSEAFF. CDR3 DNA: TGTGCCTGGAGTGTGAGAGGGGGTTCAGAAGCTTTCTTT. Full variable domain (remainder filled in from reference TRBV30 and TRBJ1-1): SQTIHQWPATLVQPVGSPLSLECTVEGTSNPNLYWYRQAAGRGLQLLFYSVGIGQISSEVPQNLSASRPQDRQFILSSKKLLLSDSGFYLCAWSVRGGSEAFFGQGTRLTVV.

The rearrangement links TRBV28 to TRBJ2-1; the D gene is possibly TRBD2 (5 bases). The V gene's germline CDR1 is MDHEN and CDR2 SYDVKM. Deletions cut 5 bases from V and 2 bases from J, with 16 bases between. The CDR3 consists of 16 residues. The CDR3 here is CASSPGGSVAYNEQFF. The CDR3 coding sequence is TGTGCCAGCAGTCCCGGTGGTAGCGTGGCCTACAATGAGCAGTTCTTC.

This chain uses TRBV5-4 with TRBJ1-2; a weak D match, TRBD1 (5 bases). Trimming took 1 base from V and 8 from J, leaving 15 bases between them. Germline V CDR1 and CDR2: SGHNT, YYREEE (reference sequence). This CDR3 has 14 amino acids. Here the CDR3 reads CASSLPGGGIGYTF. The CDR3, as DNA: TGTGCCAGCAGCTTGCCGGGGGGAGGGATAGGCTACACCTTC.

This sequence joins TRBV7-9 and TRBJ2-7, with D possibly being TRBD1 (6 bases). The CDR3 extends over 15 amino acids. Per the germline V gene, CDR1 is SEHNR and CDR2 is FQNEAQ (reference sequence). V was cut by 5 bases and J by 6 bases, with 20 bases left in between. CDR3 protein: CASSPDHRTGSEQYF. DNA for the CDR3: TGTGCCAGCAGCCCTGACCATAGAACAGGGTCCGAGCAGTACTTC.

CDR3 nucleotide sequence: TGTGCCAGCAGCTTCGCCGGGCCGGGACAGGGGTATGGCTACACCTTC. Residues: CASSFAGPGQGYGYTF. The J gene is TRBJ1-2, the V gene TRBV7-9, with 10 bases aligning to TRBD1. There are 16 residues in the CDR3. Germline CDR1 and CDR2: SEHNR and FQNEAQ (reference sequence). J was trimmed by 5 bases and V by 3 bases; bases with no gene match: 9.

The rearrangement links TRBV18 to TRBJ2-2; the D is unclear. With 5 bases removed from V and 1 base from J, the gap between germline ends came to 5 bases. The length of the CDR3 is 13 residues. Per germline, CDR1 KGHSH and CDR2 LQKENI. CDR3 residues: CASSGQNTGELFF. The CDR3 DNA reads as TGTGCCAGCTCAGGGCAGAACACCGGGGAGCTGTTTTTT.

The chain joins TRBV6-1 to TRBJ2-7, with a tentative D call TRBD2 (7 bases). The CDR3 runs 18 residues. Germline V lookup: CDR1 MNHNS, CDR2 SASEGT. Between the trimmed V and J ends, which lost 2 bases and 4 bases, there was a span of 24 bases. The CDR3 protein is CASSELRKTWGGQYEQYF. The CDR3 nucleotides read TGTGCCAGCAGTGAATTGCGTAAAACCTGGGGGGGGCAATACGAGCAGTACTTC.

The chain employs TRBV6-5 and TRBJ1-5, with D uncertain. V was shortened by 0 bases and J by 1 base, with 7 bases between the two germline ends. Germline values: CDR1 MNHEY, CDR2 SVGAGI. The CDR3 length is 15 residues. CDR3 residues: CASSYSWQSNQPQHF. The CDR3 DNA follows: TGTGCCAGCAGTTACTCTTGGCAGAGCAATCAGCCCCAGCATTTT.